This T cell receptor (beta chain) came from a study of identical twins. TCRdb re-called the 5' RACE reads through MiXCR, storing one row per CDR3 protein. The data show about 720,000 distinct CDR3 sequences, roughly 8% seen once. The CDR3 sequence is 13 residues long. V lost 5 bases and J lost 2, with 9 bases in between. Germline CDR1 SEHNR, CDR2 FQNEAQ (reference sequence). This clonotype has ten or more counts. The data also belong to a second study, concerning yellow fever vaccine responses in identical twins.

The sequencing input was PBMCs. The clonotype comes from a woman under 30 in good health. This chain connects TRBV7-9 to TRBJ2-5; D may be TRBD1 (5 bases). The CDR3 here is CASSHDRQETQYF. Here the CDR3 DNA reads TGTGCCAGCAGCCACGACAGACAAGAGACCCAGTACTTC.